This section outlines one T cell receptor (beta chain) sequence together with its context. The data derive from a study of blood T cell repertoires in COVID-19. Study at large: There were acute and convalescent COVID-19 samples, and they came from the United States, Italy and Spain. PBMCs, B-cell-depleted T cells, or T cells provided the cDNA or gDNA that made up the material.

This CDR3 spans 15 amino acids. Trimming removed 6 bases from V and 10 bases from J; junction bases left unmatched: 8. CDR1 and CDR2 from the germline V gene are KGHSH and LQKENI. Original methodology: Nucleated cell counts were estimated from reference gene primer amplification. Some clones are missing from TCRdb's copy, which holds only in-frame ones; the method was immunoSEQ multiplex PCR. The D gene and trimming were derived from the DNA, and the V and J assignments and clone size from that table. The data show about 250,000 clones, with 87% seen just once and about 3% held by the top ten. This clonotype originated in a young man with active or convalescent COVID-19. The sequenced sample consisted of peripheral blood. J is TRBJ2-1 and V is TRBV18, with TRBD2 matching over 14 bases. Written as DNA, the CDR3 is TGTGCCAGCTCGGGGGGACTAGCGGGGGAGATCGAGCAGTTCTTC. Encoded protein: CASSGGLAGEIEQFF.